The 10 T cell receptor beta chains below come from one sample, sequenced in a study of blood T cell repertoires in COVID-19. Clones were sequenced by immunoSEQ multiplex PCR, and TCRdb holds only the in-frame ones, with some missing. Here the sample spans 85,000 to 120,000 clones, more than 90% being singletons. The sequencing input was peripheral blood. These receptors all come from a woman aged 45-65 years with COVID-19, enrolled during active disease.

This chain connects TRBV10-3 to TRBJ2-7; 7 bases line up with TRBD2. CDR3 length: 16 residues. Germline V gene data show CDR1 as ENHRY and CDR2 as SYGVKD. V lost 0 bases and J lost 2; bases outside the gene matches: 7. As DNA, the CDR3 is TGTGCCATCAGTGAGTCGGCAGCGGGGCTTGCCTACGAGCAGTACGTC. Its translation is CAISESAAGLAYEQYV.

The V and J genes are TRBV6-5 and TRBJ1-1, with 7 bases fitting TRBD1. The CDR3 totals 15 residues. Germline lookup yields CDR1 MNHEY and CDR2 SVGAGI. V was clipped by 5 bases and J by 4 bases; unmatched bases: 10. CDR3 in amino acids: CASSPHRGSGTEAFF. Here the CDR3 DNA reads TGTGCCAGCAGTCCCCACAGGGGATCCGGCACTGAAGCTTTCTTT.

This clone was seen only a few times. The CDR3 DNA follows: TGTGCCAGCAGTGAGGAGGGGACTGGAAACACCATATATTTT. This sequence encodes CASSEEGTGNTIYF. The chain combines TRBV2 with TRBJ1-3, with a weak D call TRBD1 (5 bases). This CDR3 has 14 residues. The V end was cut by 3 bases, the J end by 2 bases, with 8 bases between. Per the germline V gene, CDR1 is SNHLY and CDR2 is FYNNEI. The full variable domain, its missing parts supplied by reference TRBV2 and TRBJ1-3, is EPEVTQTPSHQVTQMGQEVILRCVPISNHLYFYWYRQILGQKVEFLVSFYNNEISEKSEIFDDQFSVERPDGSNFTLKIRSTKLEDSAMYFCASSEEGTGNTIYFGEGSWLTVV.

This clone was observed a single time. The chain joins TRBV25-1 to TRBJ1-4; D not certain. CDR3 length equals 13 residues. The V gene lost 10 bases and the J gene lost 8 bases, with 17 bases spanning the gap. Germline loops: CDR1 MGHDK, CDR2 SYGVNS. The CDR3 region has the DNA TGTGCCACCGCTTCTATCAGAGGGGAAAAACTGTTTTTT. Protein: CATASIRGEKLFF. The complete variable domain, with remaining parts taken from reference TRBV25-1 and TRBJ1-4, reads EADIYQTPRYLVIGTGKKITLECSQTMGHDKMYWYQQDPGMELHLIHYSYGVNSTEKGDLSSESTVSRIRTEHFPLTLESARPSHTSQYLCATASIRGEKLFFGSGTQLSVL.

The V call is TRBV29-1, the J call TRBJ1-1; 7 bases line up with TRBD1. Germline V gives CDR1 SQVTM, CDR2 ANQGSEA. The CDR3 totals 11 residues. J gave up 8 bases and V 4 bases, and 4 bases lay outside the gene matches. The CDR3 spells CSVVGTAEAFF. CDR3 nucleotides: TGCAGCGTTGTAGGGACAGCCGAAGCTTTCTTT.

The V and J genes are TRBV5-6 and TRBJ2-3; a possible D gene is TRBD1 (6 bases). CDR3 length: 11 amino acids. With 4 bases removed from V and 7 bases from J, the gap between germline ends came to 7 bases. Germline V gene data show CDR1 as SGHDT and CDR2 as YYEEEE. This CDR3 reads CASSRGYTQYF. The CDR3 region has the DNA TGTGCCAGCAGCAGGGGGTATACGCAGTATTTT.

The genes are TRBV6-1 and TRBJ1-2, with 8 bases identical to TRBD1. Germline V gene sequence: CDR1 MNHNS, CDR2 SASEGT. Losses at the gene ends were 2 bases for V and 4 bases for J; bases not matched to a gene: 0. The CDR3 spans 13 residues. The CDR3 nucleotides read TGTGCCAGCAGTGAACAGGGGGCCTATGGCTACACCTTC. Translating it yields CASSEQGAYGYTF.

V usage is TRBV19 and J usage is TRBJ2-1; D gene unclear. Per germline, CDR1 LNHDA and CDR2 SQIVND (reference sequence). The CDR3 sequence is 15 residues long. V was shortened by 2 bases and J by 0 bases, with 8 bases between the two germline ends. CDR3 sequence: CASSIILSSYNEQFF. CDR3 in DNA: TGTGCCAGTAGTATAATCCTAAGCTCCTACAATGAGCAGTTCTTC.

This chain uses TRBV6-5 with TRBJ2-7; TRBD2 aligns across 12 bases. The V and J ends lost 8 bases and 0 bases, in that order; junction bases with no gene match: 5. The germline V gene encodes CDR1 MNHEY and CDR2 SVGAGI. This CDR3 contains 15 residues. DNA for the CDR3: TGTGCCAGCTATGGGACTAGCGGGTCCTCCTACGAGCAGTACTTC. Amino acids: CASYGTSGSSYEQYF.

The rearrangement joins TRBV2 to TRBJ2-3; 8 bases agree with TRBD1. V lost 4 bases, J lost 3 bases, and 0 bases stayed unmatched. Germline-derived CDR1 and CDR2 are SNHLY and FYNNEI. There are 13 residues in the CDR3. CDR3 region: CASSGTGTDTQYF. CDR3 coding DNA: TGTGCCAGCAGTGGGACAGGGACAGATACGCAGTATTTT.